A single sample is the source of the 5 T cell receptor beta chains below, sequenced in a study of cytomegalovirus exposure and HLA in healthy donors. Primers for the PCR totalled 60 Vbeta and 13 Jbeta. Data came from immunoSEQ multiplex PCR; TCRdb stores just in-frame clones and leaves some out. The sample shows some 190,000 clones, over 60% of them seen only once. Sample: PBMCs. The receptors originated from a man aged 25 to 45 in good health and CMV-seropositive.

The V and J genes are TRBV25-1 and TRBJ1-1; 10 bases align to TRBD1. This CDR3 region has 14 residues. The germline V gene encodes CDR1 MGHDK and CDR2 SYGVNS. Trimming took 5 bases from V and 5 from J; bases not matched to a gene: 5. The CDR3, as DNA: TGTGCCAGCAGTTCGACAGGGGGCCCAACTGAAGCTTTCTTT. It translates to CASSSTGGPTEAFF.

The V call is TRBV7-9, the J call TRBJ1-1; possible D gene TRBD1, 6 bases. Trimming stripped 5 bases from V and 6 bases from J, with 16 bases between. CDR1 and CDR2 from the germline V gene are SEHNR and FQNEAQ (reference sequence). The CDR3 extends over 14 amino acids. In DNA, the CDR3 is TGTGCCAGCAGCCGCCCAGGGGTAGGGGCTGAAGCTTTCTTT. Translation: CASSRPGVGAEAFF.

This clone was seen once. A read error may account for a junction end that differs from germline. The chain carries TRBV11-1 and TRBJ2-2, with D possibly being TRBD2 (5 bases). Germline CDR1 is SGHAT and CDR2 is FQDESV (reference sequence). The CDR3 has 13 amino acids. CDR3 residues: CASSLPPSGELVF. CDR3 in DNA: TGTGCCAGCAGCTTACCGCCCTCCGGGGAGCTGGTTTTT.

V and J are TRBV18 and TRBJ2-7, with 10 positions matching TRBD1. The germline V gene has CDR1 KGHSH and CDR2 LQKENI. The CDR3 totals 16 residues. J lost 1 base, V lost 3 bases, and 6 bases had no gene match. CDR3: CASSPSGQGGSYEQYF. The CDR3 DNA is TGTGCCAGCTCACCCTCCGGACAGGGGGGTTCCTACGAGCAGTACTTC.

This chain links TRBV19 with TRBJ2-1; D is uncertain. The germline gives CDR1 LNHDA, CDR2 SQIVND (reference sequence). Trimming removed 3 bases from V and 3 bases from J, with 12 bases in between. This CDR3 spans 15 amino acids. The CDR3 spells CASSIGQVFYNEQFF. The CDR3 nucleotides are TGTGCCAGTAGTATTGGTCAGGTTTTCTACAATGAGCAGTTCTTC.